This T cell receptor beta chain was profiled in a study of a mutant IDH1 vaccine in newly diagnosed glioma. Looking at the study overall: The first vaccination came 4-6 weeks after radiotherapy alone, or with temozolomide cycles. Former treatment meant radiotherapy, temozolomide, or both; the majority had gotten both.

Turning to this clone: What it recognizes is unknown.

The method was immunoSEQ multiplex PCR; TCRdb's version includes in-frame clones alone and lacks a portion of them. The sample contains 30,000 to 40,000 clones, more than 80% of which appear only once. Time point described: week 5, during vaccination. Vaccination comprised doses that each held 300 ug of mutant IDH1 20-mer peptide, plus topical imiquimod. The donors had new WHO grade 3 or 4 astrocytomas; these were IDH1-mutant and ATRX-lost. Deletions cut 4 bases from V and 4 bases from J, with 19 bases between. From germline, CDR1 is SGHTA and CDR2 FQGNSA. The CDR3 runs to 16 residues. Sequences were derived from PBMCs, sampled from a glioma patient whose treatment included an IDH1 peptide vaccine. The clonotype originates from a man aged 45-65 years with glioma. The chain combines TRBV7-2 with TRBJ2-5, with D tentatively TRBD1 (6 bases). CDR3 region: CASSSWGQVQVETQYF. The CDR3 DNA is TGTGCCAGCAGCTCGTGGGGGCAGGTCCAAGTAGAGACCCAGTACTTC.